Following are 32 T cell receptor beta chains from one sample sequenced in a study of blood T cell repertoires in COVID-19. Generated by immunoSEQ multiplex PCR, the TCRdb table keeps only in-frame clones and is missing some. The sample yields 85,000 to 130,000 clones, about four fifths seen once. The sample consisted of peripheral blood. The receptors stem from a woman of 80 years or more with active or convalescent COVID-19.

CDR3 sequence (DNA): TGTGCCTGGAGTGTATCTCGGGGGAACTATGGCTACACCTTC. Translating gives CAWSVSRGNYGYTF. The chain recombines TRBV30 with TRBJ1-2, with D perhaps matching TRBD1 (5 bases). Germline CDR1 reads GTSNPN; CDR2 reads SVGIG (reference sequence). Trimming shortened V by 0 bases and J by 2 bases, and 10 bases separated the two germline ends. The CDR3 contains 14 residues. Drawing the rest from reference TRBV30 and TRBJ1-2, the complete variable domain is SQTIHQWPATLVQPVGSPLSLECTVEGTSNPNLYWYRQAAGRGLQLLFYSVGIGQISSEVPQNLSASRPQDRQFILSSKKLLLSDSGFYLCAWSVSRGNYGYTFGSGTRLTVV.

This sequence joins TRBV6-5 and TRBJ1-5; maybe TRBD1 (5 bases). This CDR3 is 14 amino acids long. Between the trimmed V and J ends, which lost 3 bases and 3 bases, there was a span of 9 bases. Germline V gene data show CDR1 as MNHEY and CDR2 as SVGAGI. The CDR3 is CASSYLGDNQPQHF. In nucleotides, the CDR3 is TGTGCCAGCAGTTATCTAGGGGACAATCAGCCCCAGCATTTT.

This clone turned up a few times. The chain couples TRBV19 to TRBJ1-3; 8 bases are shared with TRBD1. J was trimmed by 1 base and V by 9 bases; bases with no gene match: 8. Germline assignment: CDR1 LNHDA and CDR2 SQIVND (reference sequence). CDR3 size: 15 residues. CDR3 amino acids: CASRPDRVSGNTIYF. The CDR3 DNA sequence: TGTGCCAGCCGACCGGACAGGGTGTCTGGAAACACCATATATTTT.

The chain joins TRBV7-8 to TRBJ2-1, with D tentatively TRBD2 (7 bases). The V gene's germline CDR1 is SGHVS and CDR2 FQNEAQ. Trimming cost V 3 bases and J 6 bases, with 12 bases left between them. The CDR3 totals 14 residues. This CDR3 reads CASSFRGGVNEQFF. In nucleotides, the CDR3 is TGTGCCAGCAGCTTCCGAGGGGGGGTCAATGAGCAGTTCTTC.

The chain carries TRBV30 and TRBJ2-7, with 9 bases aligning to TRBD1. CDR3 size: 13 residues. CDR1 and CDR2 (germline): GTSNPN, SVGIG (reference sequence). With 3 bases clipped from V and 3 bases from J, the junction kept 3 bases outside the gene matches. The CDR3 loop is CAWSRGQGYEQYF. The CDR3 nucleotides read TGTGCCTGGAGCAGGGGACAGGGCTACGAGCAGTACTTC. The whole variable domain, remainder taken from reference TRBV30 and TRBJ2-7, is SQTIHQWPATLVQPVGSPLSLECTVEGTSNPNLYWYRQAAGRGLQLLFYSVGIGQISSEVPQNLSASRPQDRQFILSSKKLLLSDSGFYLCAWSRGQGYEQYFGPGTRLTVT.

Remarks on this clone: At one end the junction does not follow the germline gene, possibly because of a read error. The genes are TRBV7-7 and TRBJ2-3, with 9 positions matching TRBD1. CDR1 is SSHAT and CDR2 is FNYEAQ in the germline V gene (reference sequence). The CDR3 sequence is 14 residues long. CDR3 sequence reads: CASSLGQGRDTQYF. CDR3 bases: TGTGCTAGCAGCCTGGGACAGGGAAGAGATACGCAGTATTTT.

In DNA, the CDR3 is TGTGCCAGCAGCCAAGCGAGTTACGAGCAGTACTTC. This codes for CASSQASYEQYF. The chain links TRBV3-1 (or the pseudogene TRBV3-2) to TRBJ2-7; unclear D gene. V lost 1 base and J lost 4, with 5 bases in between. The CDR3 consists of 12 residues. CDR1 and CDR2 from the germline V gene are LGHDT and YNNKEL (reference sequence).

The J gene is TRBJ1-1, the V gene TRBV5-1; D perhaps matches TRBD1 (6 bases). The CDR3 contains 13 residues. V was clipped by 4 bases and J by 5 bases, with 12 bases between them. Germline V gene data show CDR1 as SGHRS and CDR2 as YFSETQ. The CDR3 bases are TGCGCCAGCAGCCGTCGGACAGAGACTGAAGCTTTCTTT. It encodes CASSRRTETEAFF.

The V and J genes are TRBV14 and TRBJ2-1, with a weak D call TRBD2 (7 bases). Germline CDR1 is SGHDN and CDR2 is FVKESK. Trimming removed 1 base at V and 7 bases at J, with 20 bases between. The CDR3 loop spans 17 amino acids. The CDR3 spells CASSQVLGGLTRNEQFF. The CDR3 bases are TGTGCCAGCAGCCAAGTCCTCGGGGGGCTGACTCGAAATGAGCAGTTCTTC. The full variable domain, its missing parts supplied by reference TRBV14 and TRBJ2-1, is EAGVTQFPSHSVIEKGQTVTLRCDPISGHDNLYWYRRVMGKEIKFLLHFVKESKQDESGMPNNRFLAERTGGTYSTLKVQPAELEDSGVYFCASSQVLGGLTRNEQFFGPGTRLTVL.

V and J are TRBV6-4 and TRBJ1-6; TRBD1 matches 8 bases. The CDR3 runs to 14 residues. The ends lost 5 bases at V and 9 bases at J; junction bases unmatched: 6. The germline V gene has CDR1 MRHNA and CDR2 SNTAGT. The CDR3, as DNA: TGTGCCAGCAGTAAGGACAGGGCCGGTTCACCCCTCCACTTT. Its protein is CASSKDRAGSPLHF.

The V and J genes are TRBV28 and TRBJ1-3; maybe TRBD1 (5 bases). Germline assignment: CDR1 MDHEN and CDR2 SYDVKM. The CDR3 runs 15 residues. V lost 2 bases to trimming and J lost 7 bases, with 15 bases between them. DNA of the CDR3: TGTGCCAGCAGTTTAGGCCCCGGGGGATGGAACACCATATATTTT. Translation gives CASSLGPGGWNTIYF.

The chain recombines TRBV28 with TRBJ1-4; tentatively, D is TRBD1 (5 bases). The germline gives CDR1 MDHEN, CDR2 SYDVKM. The V and J ends lost 0 bases and 8 bases respectively, with 7 bases between them. This CDR3 has 13 amino acids. Here the CDR3 DNA reads TGTGCCAGCAGTTTATGGGGGGGGGAAAAACTGTTTTTT. It codes for CASSLWGGEKLFF.

The CDR3 DNA reads TGTGCCAGCAGCAAAGGAGGTCTAGCGGGAGGGGTGCTGAACAATGAGCAGTTCTTC. Its translation is CASSKGGLAGGVLNNEQFF. The chain carries TRBV21-1 and TRBJ2-1; TRBD2 is taken as the D call from the table, unchecked against the DNA. TRBV21-1 is described as a pseudogene. The CDR3 spans 19 residues.

The chain has TRBV9 and TRBJ1-3, with D possibly TRBD1 on 6 matching bases. CDR3 length: 14 amino acids. The germline V gene has CDR1 SGDLS and CDR2 YYNGEE. V was trimmed by 6 bases and J by 4 bases, leaving 14 bases between them. This chain's CDR3 is CASTRQQGGNTIYF. CDR3 nucleotides: TGTGCCAGCACCCGGCAACAGGGAGGAAACACCATATATTTT.

The chain employs TRBV6-5 and TRBJ1-4; tentatively, D is TRBD1 (5 bases). Germline values: CDR1 MNHEY, CDR2 SVGAGI. Trimming removed 5 bases at V and 8 bases at J, with 15 bases between. CDR3 size: 14 residues. CDR3 sequence reads: CASSTHNTGEKLFF. The CDR3 coding sequence is TGTGCCAGCAGTACCCACAACACAGGCGAAAAACTGTTTTTT.

The genes are TRBV7-8 and TRBJ1-2; 7 bases match TRBD1. CDR3 length: 14 amino acids. CDR1 and CDR2 from the germline V gene are SGHVS and FQNEAQ. V was clipped by 0 bases and J by 8 bases; unmatched bases: 6. The CDR3 coding sequence is TGTGCCAGCAGCTTAGCGCCACAGGGGAGCGGCTACACCTTC. Its protein is CASSLAPQGSGYTF.

A word on this clone: A much larger clonotype is one base distant, so this may be a read error. In the same sample, other DNA sequences code for this CDR3. The chain joins TRBV2 to TRBJ1-3; 9 bases are shared with TRBD1. Germline-derived CDR1 and CDR2 are SNHLY and FYNNEI. The CDR3 runs to 15 residues. The CDR3 coding sequence is TGTGCCAGCAGCGGACAGGGGATCTCTGGAAACACTATATATTTT. This gives the protein CASSGQGISGNTIYF.

This rearrangement joins TRBV19 to TRBJ1-2; no reliable D call. The CDR3 covers 14 residues. The ends were cut back, 10 bases at V and 4 bases at J, with 19 bases in the middle. CDR1 and CDR2 (germline): LNHDA, SQIVND (reference sequence). The CDR3 nucleotides read TGTGCCACCAAGGAGACCGTCCGGATCTATGGCTACACCTTC. Its translation: CATKETVRIYGYTF.

This clone showed up just once. V and J are TRBV7-9 and TRBJ2-2; D remains unclear. CDR1 is SEHNR, CDR2 FQNEAQ, per germline (reference sequence). CDR3 size: 15 residues. Trimming left V 4 bases short and J 6 bases short, with 15 bases between. The CDR3 sequence: CASSSQLGGAGELFF. In DNA form, the CDR3 reads TGTGCCAGCAGCTCTCAATTGGGTGGAGCCGGGGAGCTGTTTTTT.

In regard to this clone: Germline and junction disagree at one end, which may indicate a read error. V usage is TRBV5-1 and J usage is TRBJ1-3, with D uncertain. In germline, CDR1 is SGHRS, CDR2 YFSETQ. The CDR3 has 15 residues. The CDR3 DNA sequence: TGCGCCAGCAGATTGGCAGGTAACTCTGGAAACACCATATATTTT. Protein product: CASRLAGNSGNTIYF. Drawing the rest from reference TRBV5-1 and TRBJ1-3, the complete variable domain is KAGVTQTPRYLIKTRGQQVTLSCSPISGHRSVSWYQQTPGQGLQFLFEYFSETQRNKGNFPGRFSGRQFSNSRSEMNVSTLELGDSALYLCASRLAGNSGNTIYFGEGSWLTVV.

The chain employs TRBV14 and TRBJ2-6, with D possibly matching TRBD2 (5 bases). CDR3 length equals 18 residues. The V end was cut by 2 bases, the J end by 4 bases, with 18 bases between. The V gene's germline CDR1 is SGHDN and CDR2 FVKESK. The CDR3 reads CASSQIFGKGAGANVLTF. CDR3 DNA sequence: TGTGCCAGCAGCCAAATTTTTGGTAAGGGAGCAGGGGCCAACGTCCTGACTTTC. Based on the CDR3 plus reference TRBV14 and TRBJ2-6, the full variable domain is EAGVTQFPSHSVIEKGQTVTLRCDPISGHDNLYWYRRVMGKEIKFLLHFVKESKQDESGMPNNRFLAERTGGTYSTLKVQPAELEDSGVYFCASSQIFGKGAGANVLTFGAGSRLTVL.

The chain links TRBV6-5 to TRBJ1-1; TRBD1 aligns across 8 bases. Germline CDR1 MNHEY, CDR2 SVGAGI. Trimming took 2 bases from V and 0 from J; bases not matched to a gene: 5. This CDR3 comprises 16 residues. Here the CDR3 DNA reads TGTGCCAGCAGTTACCTTTCAGGGGGCATGAACACTGAAGCTTTCTTT. Protein product: CASSYLSGGMNTEAFF.

The DNA of the CDR3 is TGTGCCAGCAGCACGGCCCCCGGGACAGCTCAAGAGACCCAGTACTTC. Residues: CASSTAPGTAQETQYF. V gene TRBV5-4 combines with J gene TRBJ2-5, with TRBD1 matching 7 bases. The ends lost 4 bases at V and 2 bases at J; junction bases unmatched: 11. Germline V gene sequence: CDR1 SGHNT, CDR2 YYREEE (reference sequence). CDR3 size: 16 residues.

This chain connects TRBV6-5 to TRBJ1-6; the D gene is possibly TRBD1 (5 bases). Germline values: CDR1 MNHEY, CDR2 SVGAGI. V lost 10 bases and J 4 bases, leaving 8 bases between the germline ends. The CDR3 contains 12 residues. CDR3: CATRQYNSPLHF. The DNA of the CDR3 is TGTGCCACGCGACAGTATAATTCACCCCTCCACTTT.

The V and J genes are TRBV10-3 and TRBJ1-5, with TRBD1 identical over 7 bases. From germline, CDR1 is ENHRY and CDR2 SYGVKD. J was trimmed by 7 bases and V by 4 bases; bases with no gene match: 10. The CDR3 sequence is 15 residues long. CDR3 bases: TGTGCCATCAGTGCCGACAGGGAAGGTAGGCAGCCCCAGCATTTT. This sequence encodes CAISADREGRQPQHF.

The chain carries TRBV5-1 and TRBJ1-5; 9 bases line up with TRBD1. Germline CDR1 is SGHRS and CDR2 is YFSETQ. The CDR3 consists of 15 residues. V was pared by 2 bases and J by 4 bases, with 4 bases of the junction left unmatched. CDR3 sequence reads: CASSFSGTGNQPQHF. The CDR3 DNA follows: TGCGCCAGCAGCTTTAGCGGGACAGGGAATCAGCCCCAGCATTTT. Complete variable domain (other parts from reference TRBV5-1 and TRBJ1-5): KAGVTQTPRYLIKTRGQQVTLSCSPISGHRSVSWYQQTPGQGLQFLFEYFSETQRNKGNFPGRFSGRQFSNSRSEMNVSTLELGDSALYLCASSFSGTGNQPQHFGDGTRLSIL.

The rearrangement uses TRBV7-2 and TRBJ2-5, with 15 bases that match TRBD2. Germline CDR1 SGHTA, CDR2 FQGNSA. This CDR3 is built from 16 residues. Trimming removed 5 bases from V and 5 bases from J; junction bases left unmatched: 6. DNA of the CDR3: TGTGCCAGCAGCCCCTTTGGGACTAGCGGGGGGGAGACCCAGTACTTC. The encoded protein is CASSPFGTSGGETQYF.

The rearrangement uses TRBV6-5 and TRBJ2-3, with D maybe TRBD2 (5 bases). Germline assignment: CDR1 MNHEY and CDR2 SVGAGI. The CDR3 is 14 amino acids. V was trimmed by 6 bases and J by 8 bases, leaving 18 bases between them. The CDR3 loop is CASSPERIGGTQYF. CDR3 in DNA: TGTGCCAGCAGCCCCGAAAGAATAGGAGGTACGCAGTATTTT.

The chain has TRBV28 and TRBJ1-2; D remains ambiguous. The germline CDR1 and CDR2 sequences are MDHEN and SYDVKM. Trimming shortened V by 10 bases and J by 4 bases, and 16 bases separated the two germline ends. The CDR3 contains 13 residues. The CDR3 DNA reads TGTGCCACCCCGAGGGAAAACGGCTATGGCTACACCTTC. It yields the protein CATPRENGYGYTF.

The V and J genes are TRBV9 and TRBJ2-1; D not resolved. Between the trimmed V and J ends, which lost 0 bases and 5 bases, there was a span of 12 bases. CDR3 size: 15 residues. Germline lookup yields CDR1 SGDLS and CDR2 YYNGEE. CDR3 nucleotides: TGTGCCAGCAGCGTAGTTCCGGTAACCGACAATGAGCAGTTCTTC. Translation gives CASSVVPVTDNEQFF.

With regard to this clone: One junction end does not reproduce the germline sequence, and a read error may be involved. The J gene is TRBJ1-5, the V gene TRBV7-7; TRBD1 aligns across 7 bases. The CDR3 extends over 21 amino acids. Germline V gene data show CDR1 as SSHAT and CDR2 as FNYEAQ (reference sequence). CDR3 residues: CASSLADPIRQQGKSNQPQHF. Written as DNA, the CDR3 is TGTGCTAGCAGCTTAGCTGACCCCATCCGCCAACAGGGGAAGAGCAATCAGCCCCAGCATTTT.

V is TRBV6-5 and J is TRBJ1-3; D is unclear. Between the trimmed V and J ends, which lost 6 bases and 4 bases, there was a span of 10 bases. In germline, CDR1 is MNHEY, CDR2 SVGAGI. This CDR3 has 13 residues. The CDR3 loop reads CASSSPQGNTIYF. The CDR3, as DNA: TGTGCCAGCAGCTCCCCCCAGGGAAACACCATATATTTT.